Sequencing of this T cell receptor (beta chain) was carried out in a study of cytomegalovirus exposure and HLA in healthy donors. General study points: Later on, a genetic analysis was performed. It linked a missense variant in DCLRE1C with V- and J-gene trimming of TCR beta. Another analysis was done later, and it associated 15,000 or so TCR beta sequences with HLA alleles at 0.05 false discovery rate. Overall, 164 TCR beta chains were annotated as cytomegalovirus-associated.

PCR used 60 Vbeta primers and 13 Jbeta primers. The repertoire was sequenced with immunoSEQ multiplex PCR; TCRdb's copy has only in-frame clones and lacks some. Of fewer than 180,000 clones in the sample, around 60% were seen once. For this clone: What it recognizes is unknown.

The ends lost 2 bases at V and 11 bases at J; junction bases unmatched: 8. CDR1 MNHEY and CDR2 SVGAGI come from the germline V gene. The CDR3 spans 13 residues. The chain couples TRBV6-5 to TRBJ1-1; TRBD1 agrees at 7 bases. The sample consisted of PBMCs. The receptor comes from a woman aged 55-70 years in good health and CMV-seropositive. CDR3 in amino acids: CASSYRGRELAFF. The CDR3 DNA sequence: TGTGCCAGCAGTTACAGGGGGCGCGAATTGGCTTTCTTT.